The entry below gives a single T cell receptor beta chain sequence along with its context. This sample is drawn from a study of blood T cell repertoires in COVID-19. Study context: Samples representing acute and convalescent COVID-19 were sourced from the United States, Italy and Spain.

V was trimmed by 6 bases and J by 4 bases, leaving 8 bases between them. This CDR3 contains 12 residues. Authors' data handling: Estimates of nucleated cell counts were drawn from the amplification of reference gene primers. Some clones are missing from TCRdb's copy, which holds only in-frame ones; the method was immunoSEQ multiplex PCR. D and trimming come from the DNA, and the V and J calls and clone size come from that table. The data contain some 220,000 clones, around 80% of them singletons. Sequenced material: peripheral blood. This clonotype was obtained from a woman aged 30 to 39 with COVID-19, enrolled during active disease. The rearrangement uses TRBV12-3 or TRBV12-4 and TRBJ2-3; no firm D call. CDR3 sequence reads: CASSPVSDTQYF. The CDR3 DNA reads TGTGCCAGCAGCCCAGTGTCAGATACGCAGTATTTT.